The 13 T cell receptor beta chains below come from one sample, sequenced in a study of blood T cell repertoires in COVID-19. Sequenced by immunoSEQ multiplex PCR; TCRdb stores in-frame clones only, minus some. The sample has around 250,000 clones, about four fifths seen once. Sequencing was performed on peripheral blood. All receptors come from a woman between 18 and 29 years old with acute or convalescent COVID-19.

This clone was seen more than once but under ten times. The chain combines TRBV20-1 with TRBJ1-2, with 10 nucleotides matching TRBD1. The J segment lost 4 bases and the V segment lost 3 bases, leaving 8 bases of the junction unmatched. The CDR3 extends over 15 amino acids. Germline assignment: CDR1 DFQATT and CDR2 SNEGSKA (reference sequence). CDR3 sequence: CSASDPGQGLYGYTF. The DNA for the CDR3 is TGCAGTGCTAGTGATCCGGGACAGGGGCTCTATGGCTACACCTTC.

The genes are TRBV5-8 and TRBJ1-5; D gene unclear. This CDR3 has 16 residues. The germline V gene has CDR1 SGHTS and CDR2 YDEGEE. Trimming removed 0 bases at V and 0 bases at J, with 10 bases between. This CDR3 reads CASSLALSYSNQPQHF. CDR3 DNA sequence: TGTGCCAGCAGCTTGGCCCTTAGCTATAGCAATCAGCCCCAGCATTTT.

The J gene is TRBJ1-1, the V gene TRBV19; D call uncertain. The CDR3 spans 13 residues. Germline V CDR1 and CDR2: LNHDA, SQIVND (reference sequence). Trimming shortened V by 5 bases and J by 4 bases, and 11 bases separated the two germline ends. CDR3 DNA: TGTGCCAGTAGTCTCTTCGCGGGCACTGAAGCTTTCTTT. As protein: CASSLFAGTEAFF. The full variable domain, in which reference TRBV19 and TRBJ1-1 provide the parts outside the CDR3, is DGGITQSPKYLFRKEGQNVTLSCEQNLNHDAMYWYRQDPGQGLRLIYYSQIVNDFQKGDIAEGYSVSREKKESFPLTVTSAQKNPTAFYLCASSLFAGTEAFFGQGTRLTVV.

The chain joins TRBV14 to TRBJ1-2, with a weak D call TRBD1 (6 bases). V was pared by 1 base and J by 6 bases, with 24 bases between. This CDR3 is built from 18 residues. From germline, CDR1 is SGHDN and CDR2 FVKESK. The CDR3 protein is CASSQARQGPPSRDGYTF. In nucleotides, the CDR3 is TGTGCCAGCAGCCAAGCGAGGCAGGGGCCCCCTAGTAGGGATGGCTACACCTTC.

This chain connects TRBV11-2 to TRBJ2-3; 11 bases align to TRBD2. Germline trimming cut 3 bases from V and 2 bases from J; bases unmatched to any gene: 10. The CDR3 spans 18 residues. Germline loops: CDR1 SGHAT, CDR2 FQNNGV. The CDR3 is CASSFLRLAGQNTDTQYF. Written as DNA, the CDR3 is TGTGCCAGCAGCTTCCTCCGACTAGCGGGGCAAAACACAGATACGCAGTATTTT.

The CDR3 loop is CASSLAEGATDTQYF. The CDR3 DNA sequence: TGTGCCAGCAGCTTGGCCGAGGGAGCTACAGATACGCAGTATTTT. The chain is built from TRBV5-4 and TRBJ2-3; D is perhaps TRBD2 (5 bases). V was clipped by 0 bases and J by 3 bases, with 11 bases between them. This CDR3 contains 15 residues. Germline CDR1 reads SGHNT; CDR2 reads YYREEE (reference sequence).

The chain links TRBV5-4 to TRBJ2-7; 11 nucleotides align to TRBD2. V gave up 0 bases and J gave up 2 bases; unmatched junction bases: 7. Germline CDR1 reads SGHNT; CDR2 reads YYREEE (reference sequence). There are 17 residues in the CDR3. The CDR3 bases are TGTGCCAGCAGCTTGGCCACGGGGACTAGCGGCACCTACGAGCAGTACTTC. Its protein is CASSLATGTSGTYEQYF. The full variable domain, with the rest looked up from reference TRBV5-4 and TRBJ2-7, is ETGVTQSPTHLIKTRGQQVTLRCSSQSGHNTVSWYQQALGQGPQFIFQYYREEENGRGNFPPRFSGLQFPNYSSELNVNALELDDSALYLCASSLATGTSGTYEQYFGPGTRLTVT.

V and J are TRBV10-2 and TRBJ2-3, with a possible D match to TRBD2 (5 bases). The V gene lost 6 bases and the J gene lost 6 bases, with 10 bases spanning the gap. The CDR3 length is 12 residues. Germline V gene data show CDR1 as WSHSY and CDR2 as SAAADI. The CDR3 here is CASSPSGDTQYF. CDR3 coding DNA: TGCGCCAGCAGCCCCTCGGGGGATACGCAGTATTTT.

The rearrangement uses TRBV30 and TRBJ1-6; 11 bases are shared with TRBD1. Germline-derived CDR1 and CDR2 are GTSNPN and SVGIG (reference sequence). J was trimmed by 10 bases and V by 2 bases; bases with no gene match: 7. The CDR3 runs 15 residues. The DNA for the CDR3 is TGTGCCTGGAGTTATGGGACAGGGGGATACTCACCCCTCCACTTT. Translated: CAWSYGTGGYSPLHF. The whole variable domain, filled in from reference TRBV30 and TRBJ1-6, reads SQTIHQWPATLVQPVGSPLSLECTVEGTSNPNLYWYRQAAGRGLQLLFYSVGIGQISSEVPQNLSASRPQDRQFILSSKKLLLSDSGFYLCAWSYGTGGYSPLHFGNGTRLTVT.

V and J are TRBV4-3 and TRBJ1-1, with D possibly matching TRBD1 (5 bases). Germline CDR1 and CDR2: LGHNA and YSLEER. V was clipped by 3 bases and J by 1 base, with 24 bases between them. CDR3 length: 19 amino acids. CDR3 bases: TGCGCCAGCAGCCAGGCCTCCTCGCCGCGGGGGACTGGGAACACTGAAGCTTTCTTT. Residues: CASSQASSPRGTGNTEAFF.

The CDR3: CASSESGRDMNEQFF. In DNA, the CDR3 is TGTGCCAGCAGTGAATCGGGGCGGGATATGAATGAGCAGTTCTTC. V usage is TRBV25-1 and J usage is TRBJ2-1; TRBD2 might be the D (6 bases). Deletions cut 1 base from V and 7 bases from J, with 14 bases between. CDR1 is MGHDK, CDR2 SYGVNS, per germline. The CDR3 sequence is 15 residues long.

This clone appeared a few times. The V and J genes are TRBV3-1 (or the pseudogene TRBV3-2) and TRBJ1-5, with no clear D. Germline CDR1 and CDR2: LGHDT and YNNKEL (reference sequence). With 0 bases removed from V and 6 bases from J, the gap between germline ends came to 6 bases. The CDR3 is 13 amino acids. The CDR3 region is CASSQDYGQPQHF. CDR3 coding DNA: TGTGCCAGCAGCCAAGATTACGGTCAGCCCCAGCATTTT.

CDR3 amino acids: CASSPEVGDRVVTFF. In nucleotides, the CDR3 is TGTGCCAGTAGTCCCGAGGTTGGGGACAGGGTGGTAACTTTCTTT. This chain uses TRBV19 with TRBJ1-1, with 9 bases that match TRBD1. Germline assignment: CDR1 LNHDA and CDR2 SQIVND (reference sequence). V gave up 5 bases and J gave up 12 bases; unmatched junction bases: 16. This CDR3 spans 15 amino acids.